The entry below describes one TCR beta chain. The CDR3 runs to 14 residues. With V trimmed by 2 bases and J by 4 bases, 5 bases remained unmatched. The assay was immunoSEQ multiplex PCR, and TCRdb's table has in-frame clones only and misses some. The sample lists about 100,000 clones, around 85% seen once, with about 1.7% in the top ten. The data originate from a study of blood T cell repertoires in COVID-19. Across the whole study: Sample material is recorded as cDNA or gDNA derived from T cells, B-cell-depleted T cells, or PBMCs.

The source is a woman aged 70-85 years with active or convalescent COVID-19. The sample consisted of peripheral blood. The chain couples TRBV23-1 to TRBJ2-7, with 7 bases fitting TRBD1. TRBV23-1 is an open reading frame, and its role is uncertain. The CDR3 protein is CASSQVRGIYEQYF. CDR3 coding DNA: TGCGCCAGCAGTCAAGTCAGGGGGATTTACGAGCAGTACTTC.